This TCR beta chain was obtained from a study of memory CD4+ T cells and cytomegalovirus serostatus. Study overall: This sample comes from healthy Belgian adults, several CMV seropositive, approximately 23 seronegative.

Germline CDR1 reads SGDLS; CDR2 reads YYNGEE. This CDR3 has 18 residues. The trim removed 4 bases at V and 2 bases at J, leaving 15 bases unmatched. Single viable CD3+CD4+CD8-CD45RO+ cells were sorted as the memory CD4+ T cells. As handled by the study authors: Out-of-frame sequences were removed, leaving a few million distinct TCRbeta sequences. Libraries were prepared by immunoSEQ multiplex PCR; TCRdb keeps only in-frame clonotypes and omits some of them. The D gene and trimming were derived from the DNA, and the V and J assignments and clone size from that table. This table has fewer than 50,000 clones, less than 80% appearing once. As for this clone: The antigen is not known.

Overall study results and limits: CD4+ memory repertoires contained about 40% of the roughly 150 reported CMV TCRbeta sequences. A US-trained random forest predicted CMV serostatus with median AUC about 0.92.

This chain joins TRBV9 and TRBJ2-3; 8 nucleotides line up with TRBD2. The sequencing input was memory CD4+ T cells from blood. The receptor was derived from an adult in good health and CMV-seronegative. This CDR3 reads CASSPSPPLAGFTDTQYF. The CDR3 DNA is TGTGCCAGCAGCCCCTCCCCCCCATTAGCGGGATTCACAGATACGCAGTATTTT.